This entry lists 32 T cell receptor beta chains sequenced from one sample in a study of T cells in Graves' hyperthyroidism and ophthalmopathy. TCR beta CDR3 region amplification was performed from RNA transcripts. The HTBI primer set served for first-round RT-PCR of the TCR CDR3. One entry per CDR3 protein, called by TCRdb with MiXCR from the multiplex PCR reads. The table lists about 580,000 distinct CDR3 sequences, more than 11% of them singletons. Material: blood. These TCRs come from a woman between 25 and 40 years old with Graves' hyperthyroidism that later progressed to Graves' ophthalmopathy.

This clonotype was recorded a few times. A much more abundant neighbour one base away suggests this may be a read error. J is TRBJ2-2 and V is TRBV28; TRBD1 is a possible D gene (7 bases). There are 17 residues in the CDR3. Between the trimmed V and J ends, which lost 5 bases and 7 bases, there was a span of 23 bases. Germline loops: CDR1 MDHEN, CDR2 SYDVKM. This chain's CDR3 is CASSQPRRGRGIGELFF. The DNA for the CDR3 is TGTGCCAGCAGTCAACCTAGGAGGGGGCGAGGCATCGGGGAGCTGTTTTTT.

This chain joins TRBV6-1 and TRBJ2-2; 7 nucleotides match TRBD1. The CDR3 totals 15 residues. The J segment lost 3 bases and the V segment lost 6 bases, leaving 7 bases of the junction unmatched. Germline CDR1 is MNHNS and CDR2 is SASEGT. The CDR3 loop reads CASRKPGTDTGELFF. The CDR3 DNA sequence: TGTGCCAGCAGAAAACCTGGGACAGACACCGGGGAGCTGTTTTTT.

This clonotype has a count of ten or more. The chain carries TRBV5-5 and TRBJ2-5, with 9 bases identical to TRBD1. V gave up 0 bases and J gave up 5 bases; unmatched junction bases: 11. The V gene's germline CDR1 is SGHKS and CDR2 YYEKEE (reference sequence). The CDR3 is 17 residues long. DNA of the CDR3: TGTGCCAGCAGCTTGGGAGTTTTACAGGGGGCGCGGGAGACCCAGTACTTC. It encodes CASSLGVLQGARETQYF.

This clonotype was seen only a few times. The chain uses TRBV10-2 and TRBJ1-1; D gene unclear. V shed 6 bases and J shed 2 bases, with 7 bases lying between them. The length of the CDR3 is 12 residues. The germline CDR1 and CDR2 sequences are WSHSY and SAAADI. The CDR3 DNA sequence: TGCGCCAGCAGATCCAGAAACACTGAAGCTTTCTTT. Residues: CASRSRNTEAFF.

V and J are TRBV14 and TRBJ2-5, with D unresolved. Germline CDR1 SGHDN, CDR2 FVKESK. V gave up 3 bases and J gave up 3 bases, with 14 bases separating them. The CDR3 has 15 amino acids. CDR3: CASSQIYTEEETQYF. The CDR3 bases are TGTGCCAGCAGCCAGATCTACACAGAGGAAGAGACCCAGTACTTC.

This clonotype was observed at least ten times. The chain links TRBV3-1 to TRBJ1-2; D uncertain. V dropped 2 bases and J dropped 8 bases, with 15 bases sitting between them. Germline V lookup: CDR1 LGHDT, CDR2 YNNKEL (reference sequence). This CDR3 region has 14 residues. DNA of the CDR3: TGTGCCAGCAGCCAATTTCATACTACTGAGGGCTACACCTTC. Amino acids: CASSQFHTTEGYTF.

The V call is TRBV10-3, the J call TRBJ2-7; 14 nucleotides align to TRBD2. The CDR3 is 16 amino acids. Germline-derived CDR1 and CDR2 are ENHRY and SYGVKD. Germline trimming cut 0 bases from V and 5 bases from J; bases unmatched to any gene: 3. CDR3 in DNA: TGTGCCATCAGTGAGTCGTTGGGACTAGCGGGAGACGAGCAGTACTTC. It yields the protein CAISESLGLAGDEQYF.

This clonotype was detected ten times or more. The CDR3 is CATGAGTLISLYQPQHF. CDR3 DNA sequence: TGTGCCACCGGAGCGGGGACCCTGATTTCTCTTTATCAGCCCCAGCATTTT. This rearrangement joins TRBV28 to TRBJ1-5; D might be TRBD1 (5 bases). Germline CDR1 MDHEN, CDR2 SYDVKM. This CDR3 has 17 residues. V lost 10 bases and J lost 5, with 27 bases in between.

This clonotype showed up just a few times. The chain couples TRBV3-1 to TRBJ1-3; the D is unclear. CDR1 is LGHDT, CDR2 YNNKEL, per germline (reference sequence). The V end was cut by 4 bases, the J end by 0 bases, with 13 bases between. The CDR3 is 16 residues long. CDR3 nucleotides: TGTGCCAGCAGCCCAACCGGACGGAGCTCTGGAAACACCATATATTTT. This gives the protein CASSPTGRSSGNTIYF. The full variable domain, in which reference TRBV3-1 and TRBJ1-3 provide the parts outside the CDR3, is DTAVSQTPKYLVTQMGNDKSIKCEQNLGHDTMYWYKQDSKKFLKIMFSYNNKELIINETVPNRFSPKSPDKAHLNLHINSLELGDSAVYFCASSPTGRSSGNTIYFGEGSWLTVV.

This clonotype has ten or more counts. CDR3 sequence reads: CAISEGQGWMNTEAFF. The CDR3 region has the DNA TGTGCCATCAGTGAGGGACAGGGCTGGATGAACACTGAAGCTTTCTTT. The V gene is TRBV10-3, the J gene TRBJ1-1; 8 bases map to TRBD1. The V gene's germline CDR1 is ENHRY and CDR2 SYGVKD. Germline trimming cut 2 bases from V and 0 bases from J; bases unmatched to any gene: 5. This CDR3 is 16 amino acids long.

This chain connects TRBV20-1 to TRBJ1-2; 7 bases align to TRBD1. This CDR3 is 12 amino acids long. Germline CDR1 and CDR2: DFQATT and SNEGSKA (reference sequence). Germline trimming cut 4 bases from V and 4 bases from J; bases unmatched to any gene: 3. The CDR3 DNA reads as TGCAGTGCTAAGGACAGGAGCTATGGCTACACCTTC. Residues: CSAKDRSYGYTF.

This clonotype was detected only once. The chain couples TRBV28 to TRBJ2-7; 8 positions match TRBD1. Losses at the gene ends were 6 bases for V and 0 bases for J; bases not matched to a gene: 13. The germline V gene encodes CDR1 MDHEN and CDR2 SYDVKM. The CDR3 is 17 residues long. CDR3 bases: TGTGCCAGCAGCTTACCCCGGACAGGGAAAAGCTCCTACGAGCAGTACTTC. It yields the protein CASSLPRTGKSSYEQYF.

The CDR3 DNA is TGTGCCAGCAGCTTAGAGGTAGAGCACGAAAAACTGTTTTTT. The encoded protein is CASSLEVEHEKLFF. The chain links TRBV7-6 to TRBJ1-4; D is ambiguous. Between the trimmed V and J ends, which lost 1 base and 8 bases, there was a span of 11 bases. The CDR3 is made up of 14 amino acids. Per the germline V gene, CDR1 is SGHVS and CDR2 is FNYEAQ. Full variable domain (missing parts from reference TRBV7-6 and TRBJ1-4): GAGVSQSPRYKVTKRGQDVALRCDPISGHVSLYWYRQALGQGPEFLTYFNYEAQQDKSGLPNDRFSAERPEGSISTLTIQRTEQRDSAMYRCASSLEVEHEKLFFGSGTQLSVL.

Ten or more counts support this clonotype. J is TRBJ1-4 and V is TRBV28; no firm D call. The V gene's germline CDR1 is MDHEN and CDR2 SYDVKM. V dropped 5 bases and J dropped 5 bases, with 18 bases sitting between them. This CDR3 comprises 16 residues. CDR3 sequence reads: CASSVFDTVRNEKLFF. The CDR3 DNA reads TGTGCCAGCAGTGTCTTTGACACAGTTCGGAATGAAAAACTGTTTTTT.

This clonotype appeared many times. V usage is TRBV28 and J usage is TRBJ2-3; D ambiguous. V was cut by 7 bases and J by 6 bases, with 20 bases left in between. This CDR3 is built from 15 residues. Germline assignment: CDR1 MDHEN and CDR2 SYDVKM. DNA for the CDR3: TGTGCCAGCAACACGGGCCTAGGCCGTGTCGATACGCAGTATTTT. Protein: CASNTGLGRVDTQYF.

The CDR3 DNA reads TGTGCCAGTGGGACAGTCTCGATCCATTTT. Translation gives CASGTVSIHF. The chain employs TRBV19 and TRBJ1-5; 7 bases line up with TRBD1. Germline V lookup: CDR1 LNHDA, CDR2 SQIVND (reference sequence). The CDR3 contains 10 residues. After removal of 8 bases from V and 16 bases from J, the junction contained 8 bases not matched to a gene.

This clonotype was counted at least ten times. The chain carries TRBV7-2 and TRBJ2-1; the match to TRBD2 covers 10 bases. Germline lookup yields CDR1 SGHTA and CDR2 FQGNSA. V lost 5 bases to trimming and J lost 4 bases; unmatched junction nucleotides: 8. The CDR3 loop spans 16 amino acids. The CDR3, as DNA: TGTGCCAGCAGCGCCTGGGGAGCGGGAGGGTACAATGAGCAGTTCTTC. Its protein is CASSAWGAGGYNEQFF. The whole variable domain, remainder taken from reference TRBV7-2 and TRBJ2-1, is GAGVSQSPSNKVTEKGKDVELRCDPISGHTALYWYRQSLGQGLEFLIYFQGNSAPDKSGLPSDRFSAERTGGSVSTLTIQRTQQEDSAVYLCASSAWGAGGYNEQFFGPGTRLTVL.

The table lists this clonotype with many counts. The gene calls are TRBV7-2 and TRBJ1-2, with D perhaps TRBD1 (5 bases). The length of the CDR3 is 14 residues. Per the germline V gene, CDR1 is SGHTA and CDR2 is FQGNSA. V shed 5 bases and J shed 7 bases, with 17 bases lying between them. In DNA, the CDR3 is TGTGCCAGCAGCGGGCACGACAGAGGGGCTGGCTACACCTTC. As protein: CASSGHDRGAGYTF. Variable domain in full (rest from reference TRBV7-2 and TRBJ1-2): GAGVSQSPSNKVTEKGKDVELRCDPISGHTALYWYRQSLGQGLEFLIYFQGNSAPDKSGLPSDRFSAERTGGSVSTLTIQRTQQEDSAVYLCASSGHDRGAGYTFGSGTRLTVV.

This clonotype was detected ten times or more. The V and J genes are TRBV2 and TRBJ1-6, with a possible D match to TRBD1 (5 bases). The ends were cut back, 5 bases at V and 5 bases at J, with 16 bases in the middle. The CDR3 totals 16 residues. The germline V gene encodes CDR1 SNHLY and CDR2 FYNNEI. CDR3 in amino acids: CASSRPRDRDNSPLHF. As DNA, the CDR3 is TGTGCCAGCAGTAGACCCCGGGACCGCGATAATTCACCCCTCCACTTT.

This clonotype was counted between two and nine times. The chain joins TRBV18 to TRBJ1-1; possibly TRBD1 for D (5 bases). The CDR3 extends over 14 amino acids. V was shortened by 2 bases and J by 1 base, with 8 bases between the two germline ends. CDR1 is KGHSH and CDR2 is LQKENI in the germline V gene. The CDR3 is CASSPDSRNTEAFF. The CDR3 region has the DNA TGTGCCAGCTCACCAGACAGCCGGAACACTGAAGCTTTCTTT.

This clonotype was seen many times. This sequence joins TRBV2 and TRBJ2-4, with D unresolved. Germline CDR1 reads SNHLY; CDR2 reads FYNNEI. The V and J ends lost 10 bases and 0 bases respectively, with 10 bases between them. The CDR3 is 13 residues long. DNA of the CDR3: TGTGCCACCCTATACCTAGCCAAAAACATTCAGTACTTC. It is translated as CATLYLAKNIQYF. Variable domain in full (rest from reference TRBV2 and TRBJ2-4): EPEVTQTPSHQVTQMGQEVILRCVPISNHLYFYWYRQILGQKVEFLVSFYNNEISEKSEIFDDQFSVERPDGSNFTLKIRSTKLEDSAMYFCATLYLAKNIQYFGAGTRLSVL.

Many counts were recorded for this clonotype. CDR3 DNA sequence: TGTGCCATCAGTGAGCGGGACACTGAAGCTTTCTTT. It yields the protein CAISERDTEAFF. The chain has TRBV10-3 and TRBJ1-1; D remains ambiguous. This CDR3 has 12 residues. Germline assignment: CDR1 ENHRY and CDR2 SYGVKD. V lost 2 bases, J lost 3 bases, and 4 bases lay in between.

This clonotype was counted between two and nine times. The chain employs TRBV6-1 and TRBJ2-6, with D possibly being TRBD1 (6 bases). Trimming took off 11 bases at V and 0 bases at J, with 20 bases between the two ends. The CDR3 is 17 residues long. In germline, CDR1 is MNHNS, CDR2 SASEGT. DNA of the CDR3: TGTGCCGCCTCGGCAGGGGCCCTGAGCTCTGGGGCCAACGTCCTGACTTTC. Amino acid sequence: CAASAGALSSGANVLTF.

Many counts were recorded for this clonotype. The chain has TRBV2 and TRBJ2-7, with D maybe TRBD1 (6 bases). CDR3 length: 17 amino acids. CDR1 and CDR2 (germline): SNHLY, FYNNEI. V lost 2 bases and J 6 bases, leaving 23 bases between the germline ends. This chain's CDR3 is CASSERTADVVRSEQYF. For the CDR3, the DNA is TGTGCCAGCAGTGAAAGGACAGCTGACGTAGTAAGGTCCGAGCAGTACTTC.

This clonotype was counted at least ten times. The genes are TRBV11-3 and TRBJ2-1; tentatively, D is TRBD1 or TRBD2 (5 bases each). From germline, CDR1 is SGHNT and CDR2 YENEEA. V lost 5 bases and J 9 bases, leaving 14 bases between the germline ends. The CDR3 consists of 13 residues. CDR3 region: CASSPSRGAEQFF. CDR3 coding DNA: TGTGCCAGCAGCCCTAGCCGGGGCGCTGAGCAGTTCTTC.

J is TRBJ2-2 and V is TRBV19; D possibly corresponds to TRBD2 (6 bases). V was shortened by 6 bases and J by 13 bases, with 18 bases between the two germline ends. The V gene's germline CDR1 is LNHDA and CDR2 SQIVND (reference sequence). CDR3 length: 13 amino acids. In DNA, the CDR3 is TGTGCCAGTAGCCTCCAGGAGGGGTTATGGCTGTTTTTT. Residues: CASSLQEGLWLFF. Filled out from reference TRBV19 and TRBJ2-2, the complete variable domain reads DGGITQSPKYLFRKEGQNVTLSCEQNLNHDAMYWYRQDPGQGLRLIYYSQIVNDFQKGDIAEGYSVSREKKESFPLTVTSAQKNPTAFYLCASSLQEGLWLFFGEGSRLTVL.

Remarks on this clonotype: One end of the junction varies from germline; a read error may be responsible. The J gene is TRBJ2-1, the V gene TRBV7-7, with a weak D call TRBD2 (6 bases). The V gene's germline CDR1 is SSHAT and CDR2 FNYEAQ (reference sequence). CDR3 length: 15 residues. This CDR3 reads CASSAVEGSYNEQFF. The CDR3 DNA follows: TGTGCTAGCAGCGCCGTGGAGGGGTCCTACAATGAGCAGTTCTTC.

This clonotype has a count of ten or more. This rearrangement joins TRBV5-1 to TRBJ2-3; no firm D call. The CDR3 covers 15 residues. Trimming removed 0 bases at V and 0 bases at J, with 8 bases between. Germline CDR1 and CDR2: SGHRS and YFSETQ. Written as DNA, the CDR3 is TGCGCCAGCAGCTTGGGGGCAGCTAGCACAGATACGCAGTATTTT. Protein product: CASSLGAASTDTQYF.

The chain is built from TRBV24-1 and TRBJ1-2, with 12 bases fitting TRBD1. Germline CDR1 is KGHDR and CDR2 is SFDVKD. J was trimmed by 6 bases and V by 2 bases; bases with no gene match: 3. The CDR3 runs to 15 residues. The CDR3 DNA is TGTGCCACCAGTGATTGGGGACAGGGGGCAAATGGCTACACCTTC. Its protein product is CATSDWGQGANGYTF.

V gene TRBV24-1 combines with J gene TRBJ1-5, with D unclear. Germline V gene data show CDR1 as KGHDR and CDR2 as SFDVKD. V lost 3 bases and J 0 bases, leaving 8 bases between the germline ends. This CDR3 has 15 residues. CDR3 nucleotides: TGTGCCACCAGTGATCCCGGGAATAGCAATCAGCCCCAGCATTTT. This codes for CATSDPGNSNQPQHF.

This clonotype appeared many times. The rearrangement joins TRBV12-3 or TRBV12-4 to TRBJ2-7, with 8 bases aligning to TRBD2. The CDR3 has 16 amino acids. The ends lost 6 bases at V and 1 base at J; junction bases unmatched: 11. The CDR3 coding sequence is TGTGCCAGCAGCACGGGGGAACTAGCGGAATCCTACGAGCAGTACTTC. This sequence encodes CASSTGELAESYEQYF.

This clonotype was counted at least ten times. The rearrangement uses TRBV15 and TRBJ1-4, with TRBD1 as a possible D gene (5 bases). The CDR3 contains 14 residues. Germline V gene sequence: CDR1 LNHNV, CDR2 YYDKDF (reference sequence). The V gene lost 3 bases and the J gene lost 4 bases, with 9 bases spanning the gap. CDR3 in DNA: TGTGCCACCAGCAGGTTGGGACTTAATGAAAAACTGTTTTTT. Translating it yields CATSRLGLNEKLFF.